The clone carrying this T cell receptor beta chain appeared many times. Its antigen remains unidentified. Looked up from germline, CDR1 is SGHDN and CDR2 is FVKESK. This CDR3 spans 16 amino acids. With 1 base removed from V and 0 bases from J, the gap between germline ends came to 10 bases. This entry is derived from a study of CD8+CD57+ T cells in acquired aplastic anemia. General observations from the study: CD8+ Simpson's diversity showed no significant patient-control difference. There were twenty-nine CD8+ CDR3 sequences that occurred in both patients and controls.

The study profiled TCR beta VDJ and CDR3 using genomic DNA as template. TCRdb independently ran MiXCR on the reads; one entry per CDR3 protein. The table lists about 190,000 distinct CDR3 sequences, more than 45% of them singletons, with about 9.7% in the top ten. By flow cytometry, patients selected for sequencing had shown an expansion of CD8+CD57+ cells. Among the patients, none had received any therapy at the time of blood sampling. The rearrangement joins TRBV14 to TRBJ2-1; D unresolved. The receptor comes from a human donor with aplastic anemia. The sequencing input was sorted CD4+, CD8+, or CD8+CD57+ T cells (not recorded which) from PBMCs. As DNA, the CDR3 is TGTGCCAGCAGCCAAGTAGCATTTAGCTCCTACAATGAGCAGTTCTTC. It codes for CASSQVAFSSYNEQFF.